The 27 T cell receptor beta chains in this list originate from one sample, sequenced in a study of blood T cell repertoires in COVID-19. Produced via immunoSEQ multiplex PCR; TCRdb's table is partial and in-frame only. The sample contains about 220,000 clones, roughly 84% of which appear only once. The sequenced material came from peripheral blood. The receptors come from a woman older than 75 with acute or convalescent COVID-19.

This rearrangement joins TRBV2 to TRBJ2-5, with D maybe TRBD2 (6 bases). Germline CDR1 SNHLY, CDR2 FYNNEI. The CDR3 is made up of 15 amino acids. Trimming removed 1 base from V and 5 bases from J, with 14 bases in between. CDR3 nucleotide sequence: TGTGCCAGCAGTGAAGTTACTAGCTTTTCGGAGACCCAGTACTTC. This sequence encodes CASSEVTSFSETQYF.

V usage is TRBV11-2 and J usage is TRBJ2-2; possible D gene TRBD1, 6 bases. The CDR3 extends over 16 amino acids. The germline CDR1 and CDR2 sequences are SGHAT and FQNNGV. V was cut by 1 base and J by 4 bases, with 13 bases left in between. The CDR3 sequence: CASSLGAGEGTGELFF. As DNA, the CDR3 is TGTGCCAGCAGCTTAGGGGCAGGGGAAGGCACCGGGGAGCTGTTTTTT.

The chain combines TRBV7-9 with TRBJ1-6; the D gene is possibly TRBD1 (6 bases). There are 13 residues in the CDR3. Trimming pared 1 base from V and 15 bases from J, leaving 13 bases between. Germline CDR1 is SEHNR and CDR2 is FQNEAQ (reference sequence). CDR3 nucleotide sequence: TGTGCCAGCAGCTTAGTAGGGGGGGCAGACCTCCACTTT. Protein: CASSLVGGADLHF.

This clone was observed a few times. In nucleotides, the CDR3 is TGTGCCAGCAGCTCCGGGGCACAGGGGTTTTCCTACGAGCAGTACTTC. The encoded protein is CASSSGAQGFSYEQYF. The chain joins TRBV11-2 to TRBJ2-7; 7 nucleotides agree with TRBD1. V lost 4 bases to trimming and J lost 1 base; unmatched junction nucleotides: 10. This CDR3 is 16 amino acids long. Germline V CDR1 and CDR2: SGHAT, FQNNGV.

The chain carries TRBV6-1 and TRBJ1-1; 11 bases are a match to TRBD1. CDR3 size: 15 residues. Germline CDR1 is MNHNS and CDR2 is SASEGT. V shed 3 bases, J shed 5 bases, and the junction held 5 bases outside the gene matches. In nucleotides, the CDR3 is TGTGCCAGCAGTGACCCGGGACAGGGGGTGACTGAAGCTTTCTTT. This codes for CASSDPGQGVTEAFF.

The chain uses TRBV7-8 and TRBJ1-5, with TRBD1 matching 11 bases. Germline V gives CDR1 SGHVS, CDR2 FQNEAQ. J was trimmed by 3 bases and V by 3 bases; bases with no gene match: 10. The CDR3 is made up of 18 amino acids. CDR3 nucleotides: TGTGCCAGCAGCTTGGGGACAGGGGGGGTAATTACCAATCAGCCCCAGCATTTT. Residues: CASSLGTGGVITNQPQHF.

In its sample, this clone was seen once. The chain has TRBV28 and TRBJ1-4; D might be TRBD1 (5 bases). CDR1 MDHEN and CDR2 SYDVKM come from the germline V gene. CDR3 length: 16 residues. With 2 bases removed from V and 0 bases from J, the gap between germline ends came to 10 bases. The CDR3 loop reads CASSLKGLATNEKLFF. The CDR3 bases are TGTGCCAGCAGTTTAAAGGGGCTTGCAACTAATGAAAAACTGTTTTTT.

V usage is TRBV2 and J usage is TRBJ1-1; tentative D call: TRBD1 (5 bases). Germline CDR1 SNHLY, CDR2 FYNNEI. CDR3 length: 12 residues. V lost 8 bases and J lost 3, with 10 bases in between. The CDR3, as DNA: TGTGCCAGCTCCAGGGAGGACACTGAAGCTTTCTTT. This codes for CASSREDTEAFF. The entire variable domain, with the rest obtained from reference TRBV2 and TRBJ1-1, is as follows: EPEVTQTPSHQVTQMGQEVILRCVPISNHLYFYWYRQILGQKVEFLVSFYNNEISEKSEIFDDQFSVERPDGSNFTLKIRSTKLEDSAMYFCASSREDTEAFFGQGTRLTVV.

The DNA for the CDR3 is TGTGCCAGCAGCTTGACAGGATATCAGCCCCAGCATTTT. Residues: CASSLTGYQPQHF. J is TRBJ1-5 and V is TRBV7-2; possibly TRBD1 for D (6 bases). Trimming cost V 3 bases and J 5 bases, with 8 bases left between them. The CDR3 is made up of 13 amino acids. CDR1 is SGHTA, CDR2 FQGNSA, per germline.

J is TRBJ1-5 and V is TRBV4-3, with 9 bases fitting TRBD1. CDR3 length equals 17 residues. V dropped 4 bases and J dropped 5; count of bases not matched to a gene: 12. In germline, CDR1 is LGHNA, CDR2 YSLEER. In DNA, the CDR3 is TGCGCCAGCAGCCCACTTAAACTCACAGGGGGCGATCAGCCCCAGCATTTT. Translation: CASSPLKLTGGDQPQHF.

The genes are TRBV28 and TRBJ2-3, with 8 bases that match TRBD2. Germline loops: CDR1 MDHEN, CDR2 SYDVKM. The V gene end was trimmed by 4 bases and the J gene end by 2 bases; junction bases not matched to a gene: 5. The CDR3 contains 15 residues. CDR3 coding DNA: TGTGCCAGCAGTTCGGCGGGGGGCTACACAGATACGCAGTATTTT. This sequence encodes CASSSAGGYTDTQYF.

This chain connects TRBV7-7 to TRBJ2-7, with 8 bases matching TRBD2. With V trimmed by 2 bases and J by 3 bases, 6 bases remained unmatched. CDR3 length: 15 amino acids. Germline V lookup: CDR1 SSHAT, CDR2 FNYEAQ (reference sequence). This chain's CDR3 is CASSLNGGADYEQYF. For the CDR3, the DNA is TGTGCCAGCAGCTTAAACGGGGGGGCAGACTACGAGCAGTACTTC.

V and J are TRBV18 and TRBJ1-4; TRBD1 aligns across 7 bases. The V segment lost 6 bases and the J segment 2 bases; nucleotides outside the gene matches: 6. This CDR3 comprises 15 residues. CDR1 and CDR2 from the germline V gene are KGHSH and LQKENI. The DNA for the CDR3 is TGTGCCAGCTCTCTAGCACAGGGGACTAATGAAAAACTGTTTTTT. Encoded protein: CASSLAQGTNEKLFF.

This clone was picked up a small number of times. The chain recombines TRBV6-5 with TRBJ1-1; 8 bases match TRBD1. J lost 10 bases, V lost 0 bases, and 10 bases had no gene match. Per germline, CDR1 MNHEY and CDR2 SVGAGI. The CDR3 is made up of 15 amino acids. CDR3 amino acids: CASSYSSGQGIRAFF. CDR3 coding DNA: TGTGCCAGCAGTTACTCATCCGGACAGGGAATCCGAGCTTTCTTT.

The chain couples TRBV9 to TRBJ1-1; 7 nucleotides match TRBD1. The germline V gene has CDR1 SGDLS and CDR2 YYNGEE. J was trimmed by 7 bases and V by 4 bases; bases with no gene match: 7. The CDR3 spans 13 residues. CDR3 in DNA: TGTGCCAGCAGCCTCAGACCAGGGGGTGAAGCTTTCTTT. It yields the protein CASSLRPGGEAFF.

The chain's CDR3 is CASSRGLPRGYTF. In nucleotides, the CDR3 is TGTGCCAGCTCACGGGGACTCCCGAGAGGCTACACCTTC. The chain links TRBV18 to TRBJ1-2, with a weak D call TRBD1 (5 bases). V gave up 4 bases and J gave up 8 bases, with 14 bases separating them. CDR3 length: 13 amino acids. CDR1 and CDR2 (germline): KGHSH, LQKENI.

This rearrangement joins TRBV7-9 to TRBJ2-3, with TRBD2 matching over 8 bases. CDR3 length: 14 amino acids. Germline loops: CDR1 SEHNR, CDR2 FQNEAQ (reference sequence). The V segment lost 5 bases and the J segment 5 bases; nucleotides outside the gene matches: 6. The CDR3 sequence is CASSPRGGLDTQYF. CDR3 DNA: TGTGCCAGCAGCCCCCGGGGGGGTCTAGATACGCAGTATTTT.

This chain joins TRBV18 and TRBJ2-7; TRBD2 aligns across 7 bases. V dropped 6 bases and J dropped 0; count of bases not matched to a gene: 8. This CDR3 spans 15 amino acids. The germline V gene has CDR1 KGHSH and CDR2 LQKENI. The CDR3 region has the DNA TGTGCCAGCTCGTCCGGGACTACCAACTCCTACGAGCAGTACTTC. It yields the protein CASSSGTTNSYEQYF.

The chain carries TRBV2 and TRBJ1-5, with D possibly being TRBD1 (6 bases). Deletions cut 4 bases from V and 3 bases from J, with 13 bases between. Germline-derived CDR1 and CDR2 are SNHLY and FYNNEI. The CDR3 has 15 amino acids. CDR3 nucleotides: TGTGCCAGCAGTGTGGAACAGGGCCCCAATCAGCCCCAGCATTTT. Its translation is CASSVEQGPNQPQHF.

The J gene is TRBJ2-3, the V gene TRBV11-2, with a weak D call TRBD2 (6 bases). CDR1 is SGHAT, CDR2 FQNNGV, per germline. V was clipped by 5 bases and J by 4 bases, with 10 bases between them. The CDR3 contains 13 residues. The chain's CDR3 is CASSTGTPDTQYF. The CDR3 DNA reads TGTGCCAGCAGCACCGGGACTCCAGATACGCAGTATTTT.

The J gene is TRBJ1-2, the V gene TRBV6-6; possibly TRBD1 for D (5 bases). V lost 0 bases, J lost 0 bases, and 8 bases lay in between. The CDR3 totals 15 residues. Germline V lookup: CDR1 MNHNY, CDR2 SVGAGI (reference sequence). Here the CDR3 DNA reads TGTGCCAGCAGTTACTCTTCAGGGACTAACTATGGCTACACCTTC. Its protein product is CASSYSSGTNYGYTF.

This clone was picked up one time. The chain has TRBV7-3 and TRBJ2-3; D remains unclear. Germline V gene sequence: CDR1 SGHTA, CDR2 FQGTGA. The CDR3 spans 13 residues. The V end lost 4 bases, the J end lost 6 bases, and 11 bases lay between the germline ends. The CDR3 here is CASSSSSRDTQYF. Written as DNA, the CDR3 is TGTGCCAGCAGCTCCTCGTCCAGGGATACGCAGTATTTT.

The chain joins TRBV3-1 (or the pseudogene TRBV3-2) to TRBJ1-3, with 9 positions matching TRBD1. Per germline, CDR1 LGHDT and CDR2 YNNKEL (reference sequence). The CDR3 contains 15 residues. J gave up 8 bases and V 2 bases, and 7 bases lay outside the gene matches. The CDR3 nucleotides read TGTGCCAGCAGCCAACCCCGGACAGGGGTATACACCATATATTTT. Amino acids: CASSQPRTGVYTIYF.

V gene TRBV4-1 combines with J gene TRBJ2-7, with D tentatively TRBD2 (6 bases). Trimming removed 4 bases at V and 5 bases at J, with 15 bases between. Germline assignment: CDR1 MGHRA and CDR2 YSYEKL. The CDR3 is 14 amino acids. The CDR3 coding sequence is TGCGCCAGCAGCCTTCCTTGGAGGAGGGACGAGCAGTACTTC. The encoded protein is CASSLPWRRDEQYF.

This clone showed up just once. The chain's CDR3 is CASSQGGGAYEQYF. As DNA, the CDR3 is TGTGCCAGTAGTCAGGGCGGGGGAGCCTACGAGCAGTACTTC. The V and J genes are TRBV19 and TRBJ2-7; 7 positions agree with TRBD2. After removal of 5 bases from V and 2 bases from J, the junction contained 6 bases not matched to a gene. Germline CDR1 and CDR2: LNHDA and SQIVND (reference sequence). The CDR3 has 14 residues.

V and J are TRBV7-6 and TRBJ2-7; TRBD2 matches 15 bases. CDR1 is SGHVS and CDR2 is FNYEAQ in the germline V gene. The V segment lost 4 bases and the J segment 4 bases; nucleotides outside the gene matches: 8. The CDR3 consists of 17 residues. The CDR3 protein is CASSWRTSGGAGYEQYF. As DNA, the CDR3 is TGTGCCAGCAGCTGGAGGACTAGCGGGGGGGCAGGTTACGAGCAGTACTTC.

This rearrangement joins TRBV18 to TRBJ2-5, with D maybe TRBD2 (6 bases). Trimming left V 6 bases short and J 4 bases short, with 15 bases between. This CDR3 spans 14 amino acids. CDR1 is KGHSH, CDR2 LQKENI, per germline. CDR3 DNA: TGTGCCAGCTCTCCAATGGGGGGAAGAGAGACCCAGTACTTC. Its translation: CASSPMGGRETQYF.